This TCR beta chain was identified in a study of T cell repertoires in cytomegalovirus infection. As for the study in general: Newly reported HLA-C-restricted and thoroughly characterized HLA-B-restricted CMV epitopes were employed.

From the reads, TCRdb called clonotypes with MiXCR, one entry per CDR3 protein. The table shows tens of thousands of distinct CDR3 sequences, with roughly 40% occurring only once. V was pared by 0 bases and J by 0 bases, with 2 bases of the junction left unmatched. This CDR3 is 16 amino acids long. The germline V gene encodes CDR1 MRHNA and CDR2 SNTAGT. The sample holds a few counts of this clonotype. Its specificity is not known. The chain joins TRBV6-4 to TRBJ2-1; 7 bases are shared with TRBD2. The TCR sequence derives from a human donor in good health (CMV status not recorded). Some clones in this sample may be carry-over from other donors' samples. The material sequenced was CD8+ T cells from cultured PBMCs, taken from culture after CMV antigen stimulation. CDR3 sequence reads: CASSDSGGGSYNEQFF. CDR3 coding DNA: TGTGCCAGCAGTGACTCGGGCGGGGGCTCCTACAATGAGCAGTTCTTC.